The sequence of this T cell receptor beta chain was determined in a study of regulatory T cells in long-lasting Graves disease. Time point described: newly diagnosed GD, antithyroid drugs for less than 3 months. PBMC RNA was the source of the TCR library. Arm-PCR of CDR3 regions with iRepertoire HTBI primers generated TCR beta libraries. TCRdb called the multiplex PCR reads again in MiXCR, with one record for every CDR3 protein. The table lists 300,000 to 400,000 distinct CDR3 sequences, around 17% of them singletons, with just under 30% in the top ten. V dropped 5 bases and J dropped 2; count of bases not matched to a gene: 12. From germline, CDR1 is SNHLY and CDR2 FYNNEI. This CDR3 comprises 17 residues. The same data also went into a second study, on T cells in Graves' hyperthyroidism and ophthalmopathy.

The source material was peripheral blood mononuclear cells (PBMCs), sampled at new diagnosis, from a patient treated with antithyroid drugs. This chain connects TRBV2 to TRBJ2-3; 8 nucleotides align to TRBD2. The receptor comes from a middle-aged man with Graves disease. The CDR3 spells CASSQMPVAGNTDTQYF. The CDR3, as DNA: TGTGCCAGCAGTCAAATGCCGGTAGCGGGGAACACAGATACGCAGTATTTT.